The 28 T cell receptor beta chains presented below share a single source sample, sequenced in a study of monozygotic twins with inflammatory bowel disease (dated by TCRdb to between 2019 and 2020). Library method: 5' RACE. TCRdb records Illumina HiSeq 2500 as the sequencer. TCRdb reprocessed the reads into one record per CDR3 protein sequence, lacking DNA. This sample's table lists approximately 400,000 distinct CDR3 sequences. The top ten clonotypes cover roughly 2.5% of the sample. Sequencing was done on a sample of blood. These receptors all stem from a human donor with ulcerative colitis or Crohn's disease, or a healthy co-twin of an affected twin (not recorded which).

The rearrangement uses TRBV4-1 and TRBJ2-1; as DNA is missing, the TRBD1 call by TCRdb cannot be tested. CDR1 is MGHRA, CDR2 YSYEKL, per germline. CDR3 size: 16 residues. CDR3 amino acids: CASSQVHRGLLNEQFF.

The chain links TRBV20-1 to TRBJ2-7; the D gene TCRdb calls, TRBD2, cannot be checked with no DNA. The CDR3 runs to 16 residues. CDR1 and CDR2 (germline): DFQATT, SNEGSKA (reference sequence). CDR3: CSASLYSSGSSYEQYF.

The chain uses TRBV19 and TRBJ2-6; the TRBD1 assignment by TCRdb is unverifiable without DNA. The germline V gene has CDR1 LNHDA and CDR2 SQIVND (reference sequence). The CDR3 totals 16 residues. The CDR3 loop reads CASSSRVSSGANVLTF.

The chain couples TRBV5-1 to TRBJ2-1; no DNA is available, so the TRBD2 call from TCRdb remains unchecked. Germline loops: CDR1 SGHRS, CDR2 YFSETQ. This CDR3 comprises 15 residues. The CDR3 sequence: CASSLLRGLDNEQFF.

The chain carries TRBV7-9 and TRBJ1-6. Germline loops: CDR1 SEHNR, CDR2 FQNEAQ (reference sequence). This CDR3 is built from 16 residues. CDR3 loop: CASSWGEATPNSPLHF. Full variable domain (outside the CDR3, taken from reference TRBV7-9 and TRBJ1-6): DTGVSQNPRHKITKRGQNVTFRCDPISEHNRLYWYRQTLGQGPEFLTYFQNEAQLEKSRLLSDRFSAERPKGSFSTLEIQRTEQGDSAMYLCASSWGEATPNSPLHFGNGTRLTVT.

The rearrangement links TRBV27 to TRBJ2-4. Germline CDR1 reads MNHEY; CDR2 reads SMNVEV (reference sequence). The CDR3 is 13 residues long. Here the CDR3 reads CASSLREKNIQYF.

The chain has TRBV19 and TRBJ2-3; TCRdb picks TRBD1, but there is no DNA to check that call. Germline V CDR1 and CDR2: LNHDA, SQIVND (reference sequence). The CDR3 runs to 15 residues. The CDR3 sequence is CASSIPGGDGDTQYF. Looking up the rest from reference TRBV19 and TRBJ2-3 gives the full variable domain: DGGITQSPKYLFRKEGQNVTLSCEQNLNHDAMYWYRQDPGQGLRLIYYSQIVNDFQKGDIAEGYSVSREKKESFPLTVTSAQKNPTAFYLCASSIPGGDGDTQYFGPGTRLTVL.

This chain uses TRBV3-1 with TRBJ2-5; the TRBD2 assignment by TCRdb is unverifiable without DNA. The CDR3 spans 17 residues. In germline, CDR1 is LGHDT, CDR2 YNNKEL (reference sequence). CDR3 region: CASSTGTLPRLQETQYF.

The V call is TRBV6-5, the J call TRBJ2-3; lacking DNA, the TRBD2 call made by TCRdb goes unchecked. Germline V gene lookup returns CDR1 MNHEY and CDR2 SVGAGI. The CDR3 is 17 amino acids. CDR3 residues: CASSYRTSGIVADTQYF.

This chain connects TRBV12-3 or TRBV12-4 to TRBJ2-5; TCRdb's D call of TRBD2 is untestable without DNA. The CDR3 has 16 residues. CDR3 protein: CASTTTSGRLRETQYF.

V and J are TRBV30 and TRBJ2-1; TCRdb reports TRBD2, a call that lacks DNA to check it against. There are 15 residues in the CDR3. CDR1 is GTSNPN and CDR2 is SVGIG in the germline V gene (reference sequence). The chain's CDR3 is CAWSPGLAESNEQFF.

The chain has TRBV12-3 or TRBV12-4 and TRBJ2-3. This CDR3 contains 13 residues. CDR3 sequence: CASSFPNGDTQYF.

V is TRBV29-1 and J is TRBJ1-2; TCRdb proposes TRBD1, but this gene call is untestable without DNA. The CDR3 sequence is 12 residues long. Germline V gene data show CDR1 as SQVTM and CDR2 as ANQGSEA. The CDR3 loop is CSGTQGAGGYTF.

The chain uses TRBV28 and TRBJ2-7; as DNA is missing, the TRBD1 call by TCRdb cannot be tested. This CDR3 has 11 residues. The germline CDR1 and CDR2 sequences are MDHEN and SYDVKM. CDR3 residues: CASTGEHEQYF.

This chain joins TRBV6-1 and TRBJ1-5. CDR1 and CDR2 (germline): MNHNS, SASEGT. The CDR3 runs 13 residues. The chain's CDR3 is CASREGGNQPQHF.

The chain recombines TRBV4-1 with TRBJ1-5; without DNA, the TCRdb call of TRBD1 cannot be checked. The CDR3 spans 16 residues. CDR1 is MGHRA, CDR2 YSYEKL, per germline. CDR3 residues: CASSQGLGQASGPQHF.

CDR3 amino acids: CASSYKGAEQYF. The chain is built from TRBV5-1 and TRBJ2-7; no DNA is available, so the TRBD1 call from TCRdb remains unchecked. Germline V gives CDR1 SGHRS, CDR2 YFSETQ. The CDR3 has 12 residues.

The chain combines TRBV20-1 with TRBJ2-1; TCRdb lists TRBD2, though no DNA is available to test this call. There are 14 residues in the CDR3. Germline V CDR1 and CDR2: DFQATT, SNEGSKA (reference sequence). This chain's CDR3 is CSVIAGGPQYEQFF.

The rearrangement joins TRBV11-2 to TRBJ2-6; the D call of TRBD1 rests on TCRdb alone, since no DNA is present to check it. This CDR3 has 18 amino acids. Germline V gene sequence: CDR1 SGHAT, CDR2 FQNNGV. CDR3 region: CASSWTGTGRTGANVLTF.

This rearrangement joins TRBV28 to TRBJ1-2; TCRdb designates TRBD1, a call that cannot be tested without DNA. Germline CDR1 is MDHEN and CDR2 is SYDVKM. The CDR3 is made up of 14 amino acids. The CDR3 sequence: CASSAGGANYGYTF.

CDR3 residues: CASSPTNLGTEAFF. The chain carries TRBV7-9 and TRBJ1-1. The germline CDR1 and CDR2 sequences are SEHNR and FQNEAQ (reference sequence). The CDR3 length is 14 residues.

V is TRBV7-2 and J is TRBJ2-6; TCRdb gives TRBD1 as the D gene, but with no DNA this cannot be confirmed. CDR1 and CDR2 (germline): SGHTA, FQGNSA. The CDR3 loop spans 16 amino acids. The CDR3 loop reads CASSLGAGAGANVLTF.

The chain uses TRBV18 and TRBJ2-7; TCRdb's D call of TRBD1 is untestable without DNA. CDR3 length: 14 residues. The germline gives CDR1 KGHSH, CDR2 LQKENI. The CDR3 region is CASSRDRGSYEQYF. The complete variable domain, with remaining parts taken from reference TRBV18 and TRBJ2-7, reads NAGVMQNPRHLVRRRGQEARLRCSPMKGHSHVYWYRQLPEEGLKFMVYLQKENIIDESGMPKERFSAEFPKEGPSILRIQQVVRGDSAAYFCASSRDRGSYEQYFGPGTRLTVT.

This chain uses TRBV11-2 with TRBJ1-2; the D call of TRBD1 rests on TCRdb alone, since no DNA is present to check it. Germline V gene lookup returns CDR1 SGHAT and CDR2 FQNNGV. The CDR3 contains 16 residues. The chain's CDR3 is CASSLTSTGGVYGYTF.

The chain combines TRBV7-2 with TRBJ2-7; TCRdb's D gene call, TRBD1, goes unchecked for lack of DNA. CDR1 is SGHTA and CDR2 is FQGNSA in the germline V gene. The CDR3 runs to 14 residues. The CDR3 loop reads CASSLAGQGTEQYF.

The chain uses TRBV6-2 or TRBV6-3 and TRBJ1-2. Germline CDR1 reads MNHEY; CDR2 reads SVGEGT. The CDR3 sequence is 12 residues long. The CDR3 protein is CASSPLGLGYTF.

V and J are TRBV20-1 and TRBJ2-5; lacking DNA, the TRBD1 call made by TCRdb goes unchecked. Germline CDR1 reads DFQATT; CDR2 reads SNEGSKA (reference sequence). This CDR3 region has 15 residues. The CDR3 spells CSARGWGVKQETQYF.

The chain joins TRBV5-1 to TRBJ2-1; TCRdb picks TRBD2, but there is no DNA to check that call. The CDR3 runs to 17 residues. CDR1 is SGHRS, CDR2 YFSETQ, per germline. The CDR3 protein is CASSWASSGSSYNEQFF. Looking up the rest from reference TRBV5-1 and TRBJ2-1 gives the full variable domain: KAGVTQTPRYLIKTRGQQVTLSCSPISGHRSVSWYQQTPGQGLQFLFEYFSETQRNKGNFPGRFSGRQFSNSRSEMNVSTLELGDSALYLCASSWASSGSSYNEQFFGPGTRLTVL.